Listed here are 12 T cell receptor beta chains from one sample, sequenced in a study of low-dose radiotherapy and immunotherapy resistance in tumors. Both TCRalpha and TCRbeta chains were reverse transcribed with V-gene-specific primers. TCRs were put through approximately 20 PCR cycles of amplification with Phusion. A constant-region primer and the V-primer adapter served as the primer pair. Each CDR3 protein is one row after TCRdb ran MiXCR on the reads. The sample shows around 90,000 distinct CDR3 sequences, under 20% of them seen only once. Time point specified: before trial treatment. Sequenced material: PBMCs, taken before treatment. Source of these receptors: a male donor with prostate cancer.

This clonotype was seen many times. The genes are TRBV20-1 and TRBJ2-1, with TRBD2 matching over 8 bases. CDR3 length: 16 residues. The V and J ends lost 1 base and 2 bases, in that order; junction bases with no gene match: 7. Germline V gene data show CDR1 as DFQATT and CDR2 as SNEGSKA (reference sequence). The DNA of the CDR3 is TGCAGTGCTAGAGTAGCAGCGGGAGCCCCCTACAATGAGCAGTTCTTC. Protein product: CSARVAAGAPYNEQFF.

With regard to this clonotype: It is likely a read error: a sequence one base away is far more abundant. This CDR3 reads CASSLRAGYTF. CDR3 coding DNA: TGTGCCAGCAGCCTCAGGGCTGGCTACACCTTC. The chain uses TRBV7-2 and TRBJ1-2; possibly TRBD1 for D (5 bases). Germline V lookup: CDR1 SGHTA, CDR2 FQGNSA. The CDR3 is 11 amino acids. The ends were cut back, 5 bases at V and 7 bases at J, with 8 bases in the middle.

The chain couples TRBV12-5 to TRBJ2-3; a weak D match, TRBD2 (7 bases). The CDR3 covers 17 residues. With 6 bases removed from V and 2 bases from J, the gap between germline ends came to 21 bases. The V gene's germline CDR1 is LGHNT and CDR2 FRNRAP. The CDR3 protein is CASGNKRGAGITDTQYF. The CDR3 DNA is TGTGCTAGTGGAAATAAACGGGGGGCCGGAATCACAGATACGCAGTATTTT.

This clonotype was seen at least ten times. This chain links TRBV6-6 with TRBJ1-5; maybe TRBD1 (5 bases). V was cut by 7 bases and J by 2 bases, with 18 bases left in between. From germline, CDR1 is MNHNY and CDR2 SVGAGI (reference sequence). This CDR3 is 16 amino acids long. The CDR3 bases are TGTGCCAGCACCCCGGACCCCCGGGACCGCAATCAGCCCCAGCATTTT. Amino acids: CASTPDPRDRNQPQHF.

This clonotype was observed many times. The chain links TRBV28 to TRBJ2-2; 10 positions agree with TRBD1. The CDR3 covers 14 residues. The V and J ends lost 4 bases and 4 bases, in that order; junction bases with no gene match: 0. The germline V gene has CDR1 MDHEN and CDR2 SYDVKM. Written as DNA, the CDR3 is TGTGCCAGCAGTTGGACAGGGGGCACCGGGGAGCTGTTTTTT. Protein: CASSWTGGTGELFF.

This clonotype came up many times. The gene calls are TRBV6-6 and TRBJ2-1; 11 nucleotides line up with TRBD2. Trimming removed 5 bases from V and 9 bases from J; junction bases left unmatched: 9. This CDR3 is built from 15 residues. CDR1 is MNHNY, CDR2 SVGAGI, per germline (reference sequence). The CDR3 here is CASSVGTSGSTEQFF. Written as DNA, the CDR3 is TGTGCCAGCAGTGTGGGTACTAGCGGGAGCACTGAGCAGTTCTTC.

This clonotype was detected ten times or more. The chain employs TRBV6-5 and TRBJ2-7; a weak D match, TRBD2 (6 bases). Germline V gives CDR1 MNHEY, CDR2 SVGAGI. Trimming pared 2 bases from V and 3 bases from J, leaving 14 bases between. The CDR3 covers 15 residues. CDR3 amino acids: CASSYRSGGFYEQYF. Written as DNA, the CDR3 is TGTGCCAGCAGTTACCGGTCTGGGGGGTTCTACGAGCAGTACTTC.

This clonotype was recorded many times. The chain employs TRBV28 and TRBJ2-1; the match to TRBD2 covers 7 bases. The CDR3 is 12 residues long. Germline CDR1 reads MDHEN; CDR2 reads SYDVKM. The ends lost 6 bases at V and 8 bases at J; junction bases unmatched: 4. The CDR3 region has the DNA TGTGCCAGCAGGACTAGCATCGATGAGCAGTTCTTC. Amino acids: CASRTSIDEQFF.

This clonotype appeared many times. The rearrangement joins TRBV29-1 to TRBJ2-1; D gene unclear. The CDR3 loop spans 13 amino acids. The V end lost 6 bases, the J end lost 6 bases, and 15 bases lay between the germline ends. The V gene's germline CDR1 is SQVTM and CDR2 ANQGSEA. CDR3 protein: CSVSRTHGNEQFF. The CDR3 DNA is TGCAGCGTGTCACGGACCCACGGCAATGAGCAGTTCTTC.

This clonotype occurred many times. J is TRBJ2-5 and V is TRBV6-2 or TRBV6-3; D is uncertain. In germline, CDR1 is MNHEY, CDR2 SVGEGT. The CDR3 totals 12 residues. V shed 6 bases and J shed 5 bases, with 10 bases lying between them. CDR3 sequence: CASSARSETQYF. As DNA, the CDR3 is TGTGCCAGCAGCGCTAGGTCGGAGACCCAGTACTTC.

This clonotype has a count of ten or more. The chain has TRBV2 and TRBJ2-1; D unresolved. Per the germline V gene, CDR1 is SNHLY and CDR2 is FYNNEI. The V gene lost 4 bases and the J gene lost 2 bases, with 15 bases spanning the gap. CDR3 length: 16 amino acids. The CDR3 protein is CASSVQRRQTYNEQFF. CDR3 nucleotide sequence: TGTGCCAGCAGTGTTCAGAGACGGCAAACCTACAATGAGCAGTTCTTC.

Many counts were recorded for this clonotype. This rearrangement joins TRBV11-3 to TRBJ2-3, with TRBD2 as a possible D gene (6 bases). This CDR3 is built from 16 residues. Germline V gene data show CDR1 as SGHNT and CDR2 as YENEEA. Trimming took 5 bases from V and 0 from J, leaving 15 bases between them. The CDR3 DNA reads TGTGCCAGCAGCAAGGGTGGGGGGAGTAGCACAGATACGCAGTATTTT. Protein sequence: CASSKGGGSSTDTQYF.